This T cell receptor (beta chain) appears in the sequencing data of a study of control samples from healthy donors and cancer patients. This CDR3 has 13 residues. Germline CDR1 SGHNT, CDR2 YYREEE (reference sequence). V was shortened by 2 bases and J by 6 bases, with 12 bases between the two germline ends. Profiled with immunoSEQ multiplex PCR; TCRdb holds only in-frame clones, not every one. The table shows roughly 180,000 clones, with 90% to 95% occurring only once. The TCR sequence derives from a woman aged 18 to 35 in good health. Input material: blood. This chain links TRBV5-4 with TRBJ2-7; D not certain. The CDR3 protein is CASSFAQISEQYF. In nucleotides, the CDR3 is TGTGCCAGCAGCTTTGCACAGATTAGCGAGCAGTACTTC. The entire variable domain, with the rest obtained from reference TRBV5-4 and TRBJ2-7, is as follows: ETGVTQSPTHLIKTRGQQVTLRCSSQSGHNTVSWYQQALGQGPQFIFQYYREEENGRGNFPPRFSGLQFPNYSSELNVNALELDDSALYLCASSFAQISEQYFGPGTRLTVT.